This T cell receptor beta chain was documented in a study of shared clonotypes between healthy human individuals. This CDR3 is 15 amino acids long. Germline lookup yields CDR1 SGHKS and CDR2 YYEKEE (reference sequence). The V segment lost 4 bases and the J segment 0 bases; nucleotides outside the gene matches: 1. The repertoire was sequenced with immunoSEQ multiplex PCR; TCRdb's copy has only in-frame clones and lacks some. The sample records millions of clones, 90% to 95% being singletons. Those who donated were healthy HIV-negative adults, with no recent acute infections or vaccinations reported. Both subsets, CD45RA+ naive and CD45RA-negative memory, were split from the CD4+ cells.

The V call is TRBV5-5, the J call TRBJ2-7, with 13 bases identical to TRBD2. Specimen: naive CD4+ T cells sorted from blood. Subset given: CD45RA+ positively selected. The clonotype originates from a man aged 18 to 30 in good health. The DNA of the CDR3 is TGTGCCAGCAGCACTAGCGGGAGGGCCTCCTACGAGCAGTACTTC. Its translation is CASSTSGRASYEQYF.